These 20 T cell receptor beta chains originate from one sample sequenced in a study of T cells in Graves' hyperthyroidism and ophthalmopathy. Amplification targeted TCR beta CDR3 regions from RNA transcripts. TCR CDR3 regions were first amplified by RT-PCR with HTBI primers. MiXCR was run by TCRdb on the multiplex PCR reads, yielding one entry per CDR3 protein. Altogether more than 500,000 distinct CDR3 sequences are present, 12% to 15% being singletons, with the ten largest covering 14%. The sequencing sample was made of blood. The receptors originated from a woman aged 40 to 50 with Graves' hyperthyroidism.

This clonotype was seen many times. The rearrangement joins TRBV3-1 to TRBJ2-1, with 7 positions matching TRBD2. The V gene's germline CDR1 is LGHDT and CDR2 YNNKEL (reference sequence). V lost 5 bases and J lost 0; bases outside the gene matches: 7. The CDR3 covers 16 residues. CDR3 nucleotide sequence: TGTGCCAGCAGCGGTAACTCGGGGGGCTCCTACAATGAGCAGTTCTTC. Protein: CASSGNSGGSYNEQFF.

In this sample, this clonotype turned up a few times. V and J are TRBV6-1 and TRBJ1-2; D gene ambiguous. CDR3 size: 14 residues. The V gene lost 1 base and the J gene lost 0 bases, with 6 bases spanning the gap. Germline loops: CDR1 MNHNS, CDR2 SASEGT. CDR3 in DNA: TGTGCCAGCAGTGAAGATCTCACTAACTATGGCTACACCTTC. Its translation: CASSEDLTNYGYTF.

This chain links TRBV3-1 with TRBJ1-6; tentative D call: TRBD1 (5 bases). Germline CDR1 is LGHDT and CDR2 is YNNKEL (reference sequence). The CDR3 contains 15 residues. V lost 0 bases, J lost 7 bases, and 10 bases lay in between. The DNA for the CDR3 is TGTGCCAGCAGCCAAGATTGGGGCCGAAATTCACCCCTCCACTTT. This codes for CASSQDWGRNSPLHF.

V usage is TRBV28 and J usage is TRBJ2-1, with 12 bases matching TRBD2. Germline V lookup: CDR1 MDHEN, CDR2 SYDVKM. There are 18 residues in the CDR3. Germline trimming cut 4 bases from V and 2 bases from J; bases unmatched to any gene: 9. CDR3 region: CASSSPALAGGPYNEQFF. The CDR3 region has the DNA TGTGCCAGCAGTTCCCCCGCACTAGCGGGAGGACCCTACAATGAGCAGTTCTTC. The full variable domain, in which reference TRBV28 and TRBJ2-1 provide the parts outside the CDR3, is DVKVTQSSRYLVKRTGEKVFLECVQDMDHENMFWYRQDPGLGLRLIYFSYDVKMKEKGDIPEGYSVSREKKERFSLILESASTNQTSMYLCASSSPALAGGPYNEQFFGPGTRLTVL.

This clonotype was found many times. CDR3 nucleotide sequence: TGTGCCAGCACTACGGGACTAGCGGGACCTTCAAAAGCGGGCGAGCAGTACTTC. Protein product: CASTTGLAGPSKAGEQYF. The chain uses TRBV12-3 or TRBV12-4 and TRBJ2-7, with 13 bases fitting TRBD2. The CDR3 totals 18 residues. V trimming: 7 bases; J trimming: 6 bases; junction bases outside the gene matches: 18.

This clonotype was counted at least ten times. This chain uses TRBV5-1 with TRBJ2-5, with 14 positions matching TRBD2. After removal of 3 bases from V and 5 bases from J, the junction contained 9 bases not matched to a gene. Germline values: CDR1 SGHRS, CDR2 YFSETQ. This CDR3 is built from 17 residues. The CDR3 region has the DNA TGCGCCAGCAGCTCCGGGACTAGCGGGAGAGGCGAGGAGACCCAGTACTTC. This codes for CASSSGTSGRGEETQYF.

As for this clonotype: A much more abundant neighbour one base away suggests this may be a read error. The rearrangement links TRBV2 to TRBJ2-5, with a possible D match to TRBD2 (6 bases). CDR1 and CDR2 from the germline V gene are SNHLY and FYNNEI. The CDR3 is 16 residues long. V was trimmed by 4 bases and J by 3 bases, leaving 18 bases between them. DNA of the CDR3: TGTGCCAGCAGTGCTGGTTGGGTGGGAGGCGAAGAGACCCAGTACTTC. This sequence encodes CASSAGWVGGEETQYF.

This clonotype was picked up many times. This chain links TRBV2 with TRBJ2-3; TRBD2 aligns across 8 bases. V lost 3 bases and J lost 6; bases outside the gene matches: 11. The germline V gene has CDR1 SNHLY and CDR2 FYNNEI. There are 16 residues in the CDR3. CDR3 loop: CASSEPTETSVDTQYF. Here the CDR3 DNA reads TGTGCCAGCAGTGAGCCTACCGAGACTAGCGTGGATACGCAGTATTTT.

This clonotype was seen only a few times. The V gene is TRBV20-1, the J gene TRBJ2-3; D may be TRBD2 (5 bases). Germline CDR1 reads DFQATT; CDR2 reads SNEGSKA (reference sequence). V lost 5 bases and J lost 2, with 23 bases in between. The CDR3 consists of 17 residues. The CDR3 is CSAGGAGGPGSTDTQYF. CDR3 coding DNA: TGCAGTGCTGGAGGCGCGGGCGGCCCTGGGTCCACAGATACGCAGTATTTT.

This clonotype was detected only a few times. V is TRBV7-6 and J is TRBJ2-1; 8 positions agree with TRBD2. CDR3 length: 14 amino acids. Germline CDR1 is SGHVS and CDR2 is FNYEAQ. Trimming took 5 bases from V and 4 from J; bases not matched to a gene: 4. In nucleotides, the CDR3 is TGTGCCAGCAGCGGCAGCGGGAGATACAATGAGCAGTTCTTC. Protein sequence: CASSGSGRYNEQFF. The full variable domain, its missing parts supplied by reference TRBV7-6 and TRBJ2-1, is GAGVSQSPRYKVTKRGQDVALRCDPISGHVSLYWYRQALGQGPEFLTYFNYEAQQDKSGLPNDRFSAERPEGSISTLTIQRTEQRDSAMYRCASSGSGRYNEQFFGPGTRLTVL.

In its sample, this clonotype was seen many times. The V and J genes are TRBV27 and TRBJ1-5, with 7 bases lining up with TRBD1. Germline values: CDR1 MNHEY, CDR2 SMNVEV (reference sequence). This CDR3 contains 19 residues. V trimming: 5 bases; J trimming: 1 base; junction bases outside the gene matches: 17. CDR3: CASSHSTGTAEGSNQPQHF. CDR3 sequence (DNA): TGTGCCAGCAGTCATTCGACAGGGACCGCCGAGGGGAGCAATCAGCCCCAGCATTTT.

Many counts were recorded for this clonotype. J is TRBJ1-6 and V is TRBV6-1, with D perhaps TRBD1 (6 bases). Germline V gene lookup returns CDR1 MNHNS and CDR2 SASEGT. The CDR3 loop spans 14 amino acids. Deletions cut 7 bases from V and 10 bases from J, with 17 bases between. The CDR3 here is CASTKGQGWSPLHF. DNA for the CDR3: TGTGCCAGCACCAAAGGGCAGGGGTGGTCACCCCTCCACTTT.

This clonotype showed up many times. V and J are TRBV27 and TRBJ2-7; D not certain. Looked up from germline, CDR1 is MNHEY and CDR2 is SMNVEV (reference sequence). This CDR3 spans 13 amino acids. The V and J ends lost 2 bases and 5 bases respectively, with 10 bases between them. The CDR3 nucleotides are TGTGCCAGCAGTTTAAAGATGGGCCACGAGCAGTACTTC. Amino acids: CASSLKMGHEQYF.

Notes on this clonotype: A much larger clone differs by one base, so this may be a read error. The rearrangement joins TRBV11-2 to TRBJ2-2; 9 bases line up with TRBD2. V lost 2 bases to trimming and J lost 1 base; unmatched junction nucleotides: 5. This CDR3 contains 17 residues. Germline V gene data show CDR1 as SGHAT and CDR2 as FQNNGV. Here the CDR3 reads CASSLFLSGGNTGELFF. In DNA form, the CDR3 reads TGTGCCAGCAGCTTATTCCTTAGCGGGGGGAACACCGGGGAGCTGTTTTTT.

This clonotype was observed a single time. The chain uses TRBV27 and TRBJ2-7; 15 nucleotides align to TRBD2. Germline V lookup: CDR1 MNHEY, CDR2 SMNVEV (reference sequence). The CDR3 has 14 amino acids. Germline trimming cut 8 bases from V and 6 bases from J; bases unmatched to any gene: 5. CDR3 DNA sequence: TGTGCCAGCCGGAGGACTAGCGGGAGGGGCGAGCAGTACTTC. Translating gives CASRRTSGRGEQYF.

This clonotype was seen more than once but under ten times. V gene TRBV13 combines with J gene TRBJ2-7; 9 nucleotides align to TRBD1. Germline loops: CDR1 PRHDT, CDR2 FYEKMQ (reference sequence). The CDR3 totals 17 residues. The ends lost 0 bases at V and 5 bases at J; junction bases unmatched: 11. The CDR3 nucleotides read TGTGCCAGCAGCTTAGGCTGGTCCGGGACAGGGAGCCACGAGCAGTACTTC. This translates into CASSLGWSGTGSHEQYF. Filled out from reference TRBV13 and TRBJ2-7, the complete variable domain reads AAGVIQSPRHLIKEKRETATLKCYPIPRHDTVYWYQQGPGQDPQFLISFYEKMQSDKGSIPDRFSAQQFSDYHSELNMSSLELGDSALYFCASSLGWSGTGSHEQYFGPGTRLTVT.

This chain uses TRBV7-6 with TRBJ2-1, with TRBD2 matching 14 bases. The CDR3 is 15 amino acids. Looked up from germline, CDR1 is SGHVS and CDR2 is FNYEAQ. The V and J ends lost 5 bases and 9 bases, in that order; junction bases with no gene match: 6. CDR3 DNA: TGTGCCAGCAGCCTGGGACTAGCGGGAGCCGGTGAGCAGTTCTTC. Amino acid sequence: CASSLGLAGAGEQFF.

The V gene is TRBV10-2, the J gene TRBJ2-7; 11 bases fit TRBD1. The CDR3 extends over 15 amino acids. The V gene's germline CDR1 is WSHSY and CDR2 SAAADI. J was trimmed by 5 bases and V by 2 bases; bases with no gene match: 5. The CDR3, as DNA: TGCGCCAGCAGTGAGGGGGACAGGGGGTCACACGAGCAGTACTTC. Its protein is CASSEGDRGSHEQYF.

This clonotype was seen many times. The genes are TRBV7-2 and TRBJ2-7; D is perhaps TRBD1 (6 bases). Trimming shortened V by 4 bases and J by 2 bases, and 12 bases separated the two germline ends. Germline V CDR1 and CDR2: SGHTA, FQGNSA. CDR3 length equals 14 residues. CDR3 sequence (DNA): TGTGCCAGCAGCTGGACAGTGGATGCCTACGAGCAGTACTTC. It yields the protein CASSWTVDAYEQYF.

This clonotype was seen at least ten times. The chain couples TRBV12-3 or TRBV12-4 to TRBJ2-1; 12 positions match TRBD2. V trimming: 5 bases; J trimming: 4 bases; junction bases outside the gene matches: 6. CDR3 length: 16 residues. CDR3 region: CASSLLAGGRYNEQFF. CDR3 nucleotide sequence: TGTGCCAGCAGTCTCCTAGCGGGAGGGCGATACAATGAGCAGTTCTTC.